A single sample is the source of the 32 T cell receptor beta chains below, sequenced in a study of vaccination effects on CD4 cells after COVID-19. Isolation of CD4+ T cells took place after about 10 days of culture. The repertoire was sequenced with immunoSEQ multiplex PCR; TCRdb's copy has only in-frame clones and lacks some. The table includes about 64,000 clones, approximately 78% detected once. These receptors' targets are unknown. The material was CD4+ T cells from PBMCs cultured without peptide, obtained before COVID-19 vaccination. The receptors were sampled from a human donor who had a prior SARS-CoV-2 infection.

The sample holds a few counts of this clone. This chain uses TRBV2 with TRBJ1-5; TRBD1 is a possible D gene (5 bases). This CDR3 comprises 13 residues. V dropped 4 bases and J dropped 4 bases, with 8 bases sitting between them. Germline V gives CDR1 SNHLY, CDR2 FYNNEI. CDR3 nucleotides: TGTGCCAGCAGTGGGGACGGGAATCAGCCCCAGCATTTT. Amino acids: CASSGDGNQPQHF.

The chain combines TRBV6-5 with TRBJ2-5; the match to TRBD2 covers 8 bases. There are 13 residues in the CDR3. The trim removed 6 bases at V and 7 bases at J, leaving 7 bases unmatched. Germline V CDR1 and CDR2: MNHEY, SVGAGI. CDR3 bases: TGTGCCAGCAGGTCGGGACTAGGTTTGACCCAGTACTTC. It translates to CASRSGLGLTQYF.

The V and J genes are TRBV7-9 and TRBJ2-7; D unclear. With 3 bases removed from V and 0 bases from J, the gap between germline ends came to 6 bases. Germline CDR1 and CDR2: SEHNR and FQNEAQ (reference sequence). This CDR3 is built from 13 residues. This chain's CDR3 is CASSFTASYEQYF. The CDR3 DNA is TGTGCCAGCAGCTTCACGGCCTCCTACGAGCAGTACTTC.

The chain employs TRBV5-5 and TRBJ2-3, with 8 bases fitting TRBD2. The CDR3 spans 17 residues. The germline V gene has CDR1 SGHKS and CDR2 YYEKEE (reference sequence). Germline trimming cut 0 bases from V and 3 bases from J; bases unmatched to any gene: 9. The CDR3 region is CASSLASSGSVTDTQYF. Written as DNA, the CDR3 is TGTGCCAGCAGCTTGGCCTCGAGCGGGAGTGTGACAGATACGCAGTATTTT.

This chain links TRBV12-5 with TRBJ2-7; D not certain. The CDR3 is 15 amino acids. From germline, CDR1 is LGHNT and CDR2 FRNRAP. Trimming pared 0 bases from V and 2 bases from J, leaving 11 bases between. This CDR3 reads CASGLVRITAYEQYF. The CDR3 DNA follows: TGTGCTAGTGGTTTGGTGAGAATCACCGCCTACGAGCAGTACTTC. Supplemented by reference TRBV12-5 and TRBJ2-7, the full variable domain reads DARVTQTPRHKVTEMGQEVTMRCQPILGHNTVFWYRQTMMQGLELLAYFRNRAPLDDSGMPKDRFSAEMPDATLATLKIQPSEPRDSAVYFCASGLVRITAYEQYFGPGTRLTVT.

Written as DNA, the CDR3 is TGTGCCAGCAGTGTGGCCCACGATACGCAGTATTTT. Its translation is CASSVAHDTQYF. The chain is built from TRBV2 and TRBJ2-3; D is undetermined. The germline V gene encodes CDR1 SNHLY and CDR2 FYNNEI. The V and J ends lost 4 bases and 6 bases respectively, with 8 bases between them. This CDR3 spans 12 amino acids.

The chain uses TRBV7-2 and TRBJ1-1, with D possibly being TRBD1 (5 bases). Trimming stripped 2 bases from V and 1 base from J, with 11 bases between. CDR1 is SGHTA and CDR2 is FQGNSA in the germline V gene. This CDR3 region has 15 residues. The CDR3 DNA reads TGTGCCAGCAGCTTATCGAGGGGTCGGAACACTGAAGCTTTCTTT. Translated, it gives CASSLSRGRNTEAFF.

The CDR3 DNA sequence: TGTGCCAGCAGCCAGTTGCTCTCTGGGGCCAACGTCCTGACTTTC. Translating gives CASSQLLSGANVLTF. This sequence joins TRBV3-1 (or the pseudogene TRBV3-2) and TRBJ2-6, with no clear D. Germline CDR1 is LGHDT and CDR2 is YNNKEL (reference sequence). Trimming removed 3 bases from V and 0 bases from J, with 6 bases in between. This CDR3 comprises 15 residues.

The CDR3 sequence is CASSVLWRSEQYF. CDR3 bases: TGTGCCAGCAGCGTACTTTGGAGGTCCGAGCAGTACTTC. The gene calls are TRBV9 and TRBJ2-7, with a weak D call TRBD2 (5 bases). The CDR3 extends over 13 amino acids. Germline CDR1 reads SGDLS; CDR2 reads YYNGEE. Trimming took 1 base from V and 6 from J, leaving 11 bases between them.

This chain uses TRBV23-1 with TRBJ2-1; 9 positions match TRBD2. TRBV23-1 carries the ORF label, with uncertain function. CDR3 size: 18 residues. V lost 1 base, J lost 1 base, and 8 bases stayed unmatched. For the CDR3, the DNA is TGCGCCAGCAGTCAATTTGGGGTAGCGGGGGAATCCTACAATGAGCAGTTCTTC. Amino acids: CASSQFGVAGESYNEQFF.

The CDR3 DNA reads TGTGCCAGCTCTTCAGGGGGCAGAGAGACCCAGTACTTC. It specifies CASSSGGRETQYF. V and J are TRBV2 and TRBJ2-5; 8 nucleotides line up with TRBD1. Germline CDR1 reads SNHLY; CDR2 reads FYNNEI. The J segment lost 4 bases and the V segment lost 8 bases, leaving 6 bases of the junction unmatched. CDR3 size: 13 residues.

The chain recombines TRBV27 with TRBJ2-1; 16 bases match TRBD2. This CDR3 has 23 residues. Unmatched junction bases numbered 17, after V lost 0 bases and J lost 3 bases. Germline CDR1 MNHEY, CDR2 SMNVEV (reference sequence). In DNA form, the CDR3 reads TGTGCCAGCAGTTTATCCTTCGGGTCCCTGGGACTAGCGGGGGGGACCTTCTACAATGAGCAGTTCTTC. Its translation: CASSLSFGSLGLAGGTFYNEQFF.

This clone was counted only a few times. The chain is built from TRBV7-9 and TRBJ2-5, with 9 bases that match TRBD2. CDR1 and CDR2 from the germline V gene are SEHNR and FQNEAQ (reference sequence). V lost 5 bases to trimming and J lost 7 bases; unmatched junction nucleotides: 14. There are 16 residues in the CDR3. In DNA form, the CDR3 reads TGTGCCAGCAGCCCCCGAAGCGGGGGGCCAGCCGGGACCCAGTACTTC. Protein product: CASSPRSGGPAGTQYF.

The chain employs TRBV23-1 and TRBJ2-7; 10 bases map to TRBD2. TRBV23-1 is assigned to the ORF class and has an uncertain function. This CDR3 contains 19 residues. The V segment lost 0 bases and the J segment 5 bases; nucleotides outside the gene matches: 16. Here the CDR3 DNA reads TGCGCCAGCAGTCAATCGCTGAGCGGGAGGGCCCCTTTCGGCGACGAGCAGTACTTC. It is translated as CASSQSLSGRAPFGDEQYF.

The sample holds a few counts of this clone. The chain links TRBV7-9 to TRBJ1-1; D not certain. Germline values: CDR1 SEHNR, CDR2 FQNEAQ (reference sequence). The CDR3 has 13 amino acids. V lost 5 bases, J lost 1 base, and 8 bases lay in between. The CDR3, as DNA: TGTGCCAGCAGCCCACAAGGGAACACTGAAGCTTTCTTT. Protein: CASSPQGNTEAFF.

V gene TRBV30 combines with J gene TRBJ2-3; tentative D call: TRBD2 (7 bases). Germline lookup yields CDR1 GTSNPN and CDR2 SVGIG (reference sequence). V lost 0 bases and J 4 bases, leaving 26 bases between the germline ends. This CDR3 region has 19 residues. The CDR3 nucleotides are TGTGCCTGGAGTGTACTCCCATCAGGCGGGGGCGCGGGGGCAGATACGCAGTATTTT. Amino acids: CAWSVLPSGGGAGADTQYF.

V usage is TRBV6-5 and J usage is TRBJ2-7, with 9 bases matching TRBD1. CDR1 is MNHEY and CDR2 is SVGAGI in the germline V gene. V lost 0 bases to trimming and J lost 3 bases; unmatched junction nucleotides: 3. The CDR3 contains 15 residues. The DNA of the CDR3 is TGTGCCAGCAGTTACTCCGGGACAGGGTTCTACGAGCAGTACTTC. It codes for CASSYSGTGFYEQYF.

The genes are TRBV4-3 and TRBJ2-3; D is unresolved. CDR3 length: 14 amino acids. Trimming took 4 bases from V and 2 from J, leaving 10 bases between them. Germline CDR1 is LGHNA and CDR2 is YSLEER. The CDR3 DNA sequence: TGCGCCAGCAGCCTATCGCTGCCCACAGATACGCAGTATTTT. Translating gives CASSLSLPTDTQYF.

CDR3 region: CASSSDSNQETQYF. The CDR3 coding sequence is TGTGCCAGCAGTTCCGATTCCAACCAAGAGACCCAGTACTTC. The rearrangement links TRBV6-6 to TRBJ2-5; D gene ambiguous. Germline CDR1 and CDR2: MNHNY and SVGAGI (reference sequence). The CDR3 is 14 amino acids. Trimming stripped 4 bases from V and 0 bases from J, with 9 bases between.

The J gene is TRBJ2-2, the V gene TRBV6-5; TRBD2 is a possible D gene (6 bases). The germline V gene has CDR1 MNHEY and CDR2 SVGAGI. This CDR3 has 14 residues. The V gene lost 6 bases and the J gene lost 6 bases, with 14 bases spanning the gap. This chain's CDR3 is CASRGGLFAGELFF. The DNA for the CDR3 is TGTGCCAGCAGGGGGGGACTTTTTGCCGGGGAGCTGTTTTTT.

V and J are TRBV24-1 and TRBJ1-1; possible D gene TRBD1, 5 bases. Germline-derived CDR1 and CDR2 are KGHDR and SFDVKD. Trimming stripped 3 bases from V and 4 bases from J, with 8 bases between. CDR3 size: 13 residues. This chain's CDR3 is CATSDGASTEAFF. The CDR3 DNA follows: TGTGCCACCAGTGATGGGGCTAGCACTGAAGCTTTCTTT.

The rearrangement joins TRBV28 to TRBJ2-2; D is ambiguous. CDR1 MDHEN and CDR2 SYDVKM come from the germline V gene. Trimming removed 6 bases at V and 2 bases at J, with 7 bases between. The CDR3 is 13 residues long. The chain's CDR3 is CASSMTNTGELFF. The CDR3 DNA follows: TGTGCCAGCAGCATGACAAACACCGGGGAGCTGTTTTTT.

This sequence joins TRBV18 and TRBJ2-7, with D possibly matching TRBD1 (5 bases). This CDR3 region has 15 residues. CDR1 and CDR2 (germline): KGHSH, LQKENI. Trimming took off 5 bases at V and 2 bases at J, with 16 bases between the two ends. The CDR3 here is CASSATTTVPYEQYF. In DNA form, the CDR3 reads TGTGCCAGCTCAGCTACGACGACAGTTCCCTACGAGCAGTACTTC.

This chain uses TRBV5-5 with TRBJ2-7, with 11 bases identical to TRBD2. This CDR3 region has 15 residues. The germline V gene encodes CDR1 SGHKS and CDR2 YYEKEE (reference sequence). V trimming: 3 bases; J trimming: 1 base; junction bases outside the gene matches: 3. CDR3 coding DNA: TGTGCCAGCAGCTGGGGACTAGCGGAGTCCTACGAGCAGTACTTC. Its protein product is CASSWGLAESYEQYF.

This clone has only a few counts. The CDR3 protein is CASSPVDTEAFF. The DNA of the CDR3 is TGTGCCAGCTCACCAGTAGACACTGAAGCTTTCTTT. The chain employs TRBV18 and TRBJ1-1; D unresolved. The CDR3 is made up of 12 amino acids. Germline CDR1 and CDR2: KGHSH and LQKENI. V shed 2 bases and J shed 3 bases, with 4 bases lying between them.

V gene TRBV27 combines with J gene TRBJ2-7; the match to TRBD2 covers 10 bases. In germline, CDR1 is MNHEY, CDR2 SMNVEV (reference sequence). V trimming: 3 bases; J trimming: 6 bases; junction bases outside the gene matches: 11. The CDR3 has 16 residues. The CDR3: CASSFTSAGGPREQYF. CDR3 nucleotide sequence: TGTGCCAGCAGTTTTACCTCAGCGGGGGGGCCTCGCGAGCAGTACTTC.

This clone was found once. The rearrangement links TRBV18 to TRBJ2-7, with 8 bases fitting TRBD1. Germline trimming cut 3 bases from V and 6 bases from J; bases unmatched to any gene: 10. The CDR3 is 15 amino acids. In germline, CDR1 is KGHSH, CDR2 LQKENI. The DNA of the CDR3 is TGTGCCAGCTCACCTATCGGACAGGGTATTGTCGAGCAGTACTTC. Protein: CASSPIGQGIVEQYF.

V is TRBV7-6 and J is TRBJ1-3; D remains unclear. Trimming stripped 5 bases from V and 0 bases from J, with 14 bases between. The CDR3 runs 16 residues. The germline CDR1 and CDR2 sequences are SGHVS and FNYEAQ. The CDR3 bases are TGTGCCAGCAGCCACAACATAGGCGGCTCTGGAAACACCATATATTTT. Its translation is CASSHNIGGSGNTIYF.

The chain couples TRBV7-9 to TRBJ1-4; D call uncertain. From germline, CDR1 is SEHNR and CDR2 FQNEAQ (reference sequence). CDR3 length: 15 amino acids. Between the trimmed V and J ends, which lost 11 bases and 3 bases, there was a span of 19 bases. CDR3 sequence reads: CAVTFWGSPNEKLFF. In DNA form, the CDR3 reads TGTGCCGTAACGTTTTGGGGTTCGCCTAATGAAAAACTGTTTTTT.

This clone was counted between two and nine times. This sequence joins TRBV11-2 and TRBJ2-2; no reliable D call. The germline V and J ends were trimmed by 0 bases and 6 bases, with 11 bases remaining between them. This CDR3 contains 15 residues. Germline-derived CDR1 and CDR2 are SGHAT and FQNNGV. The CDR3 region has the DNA TGTGCCAGCAGCTTAGAGGGTGCCCACGCCGGGGAGCTGTTTTTT. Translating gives CASSLEGAHAGELFF.

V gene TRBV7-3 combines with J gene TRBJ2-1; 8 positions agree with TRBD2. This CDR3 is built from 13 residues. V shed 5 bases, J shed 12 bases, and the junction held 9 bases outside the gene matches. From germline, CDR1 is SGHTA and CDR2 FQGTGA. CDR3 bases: TGTGCCAGCAGCCCAGGGCGGAGCGGGAGGCAGTTCTTC. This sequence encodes CASSPGRSGRQFF.

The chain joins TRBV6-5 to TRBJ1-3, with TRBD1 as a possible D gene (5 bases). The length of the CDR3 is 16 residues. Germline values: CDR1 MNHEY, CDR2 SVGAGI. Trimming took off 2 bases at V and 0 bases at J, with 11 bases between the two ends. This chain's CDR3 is CASSYAGVGSGNTIYF. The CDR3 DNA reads TGTGCCAGCAGTTACGCGGGGGTTGGCTCTGGAAACACCATATATTTT.